The rows below give T cell receptor beta chains drawn from one sample of a study of shared clonotypes between healthy human individuals. Assay: immunoSEQ multiplex PCR; the TCRdb copy retains only in-frame clones and omits some. The sample has fewer than 850,000 clones, roughly 88% seen once. Sequences were obtained from memory CD8+ T cells from PBMCs. Receptors originate from a man younger than 35 in good health. Some clones in this sample may be carry-over from other donors' samples. Each CDR3 is given without its conserved first and last residue.

V gene	J gene	CDR3 protein
TRBV6-1	TRBJ1-5	ASSPWDRGNQPQH
TRBV28	TRBJ2-1	ASIIRGQGYNEQF
TRBV28	TRBJ2-5	ASSLGRDTDWSETQY
TRBV9	TRBJ2-1	ASSSYRSQRRNEQF
TRBV7-9	TRBJ2-1	ASSARGLDMNEQF
TRBV27	TRBJ2-7	ASSLLLTGGSYEQY
TRBV30	TRBJ2-3	AWSVGAGVTDTQY
TRBV10-2	TRBJ2-4	ASKEGVGTKNIQY
TRBV10-3	TRBJ1-4	AIGRDRGDEKLF
TRBV5-4	TRBJ2-3	ASSLGELADTQY
TRBV13	TRBJ1-1	ASSEGQARGEAF
TRBV29-1	TRBJ1-1	SVEDRAPLGTEAF
TRBV9	TRBJ2-5	ASSLRGGSETQY
TRBV28	TRBJ2-7	ASSPLDYGSYEQY
TRBV5-4	TRBJ1-2	ASSFWGIIDGYT
TRBV10-3	TRBJ1-1	AISAGPEAF
TRBV6-4	TRBJ2-1	ASSDQVGSYNEQF
TRBV9	TRBJ2-5	ASSVGGRETQY
TRBV4-1	TRBJ2-5	ASSQDHGLGETQY
TRBV28	TRBJ2-2	ASRDTKNTGELF
TRBV15	TRBJ2-7	ATSRADGDRGGLTGYEQY
TRBV27	TRBJ2-2	ASSSDWPGAGELF
TRBV5-5	TRBJ2-7	ASSFIGASSYEQY
TRBV28	TRBJ2-7	ASSFGTSGGSSYEQY
TRBV9	TRBJ2-1	ASSVGSSGEQF
TRBV7-9	TRBJ1-2	ASSTGTGVPGYT
TRBV4-3	TRBJ2-7	ASSQDRGSYYEQY
TRBV28	TRBJ2-5	ASRDRDYGETQY
TRBV6-1	TRBJ2-2	ASSEGLLVNTGELF
TRBV9	TRBJ2-7	ASSVGEAVTYEQY
TRBV27	TRBJ2-1	ASSPSSNLNEQF
TRBV2	TRBJ2-7	ASRGTSGTYEQY
TRBV15	TRBJ2-7	ATSRVSASYEQY
TRBV28	TRBJ2-7	ASSRSWEQY
TRBV23-1	TRBJ2-3	ASISTKSGRAPDTQY
TRBV19	TRBJ2-7	ASSTDSQIYEQY
TRBV9	TRBJ2-5	ASSAYSRAEETQY
TRBV19	TRBJ2-7	ASSGEDEQY
TRBV27	TRBJ2-3	ASAKNPRGEGPDTQY
TRBV5-1	TRBJ2-2	ASSLEGAGGPDTGELF
TRBV27	TRBJ1-1	ASSPGAWNTEAF
TRBV4-1	TRBJ2-7	ASSQDRGRGYEQY
TRBV21-1	TRBJ1-6	ASSKSRDRVNSPLH
TRBV2	TRBJ2-2	ASSEAPELTNTGELF
TRBV19	TRBJ2-7	ASSMGLQETYEQY
TRBV25-1	TRBJ2-5	ASRARAQGQETQY
TRBV4-1	TRBJ1-1	ASSQDQAGAGVNTEAF
TRBV6-5	TRBJ1-1	ASSEGTNEAF
TRBV4-2	TRBJ2-7	ASSPPLTGRYHSYEQY
TRBV21-1	TRBJ1-4	ASSKRGYKVHNEKLF